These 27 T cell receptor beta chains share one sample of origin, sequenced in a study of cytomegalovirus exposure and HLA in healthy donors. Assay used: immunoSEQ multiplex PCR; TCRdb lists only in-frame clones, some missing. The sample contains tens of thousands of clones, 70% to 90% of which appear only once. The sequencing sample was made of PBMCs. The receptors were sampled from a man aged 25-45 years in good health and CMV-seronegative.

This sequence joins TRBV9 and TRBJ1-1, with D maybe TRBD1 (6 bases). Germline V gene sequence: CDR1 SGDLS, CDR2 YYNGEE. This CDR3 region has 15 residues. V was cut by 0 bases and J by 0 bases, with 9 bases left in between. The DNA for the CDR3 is TGTGCCAGCAGCGTAGCAGGGGTGGTGAACACTGAAGCTTTCTTT. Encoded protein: CASSVAGVVNTEAFF.

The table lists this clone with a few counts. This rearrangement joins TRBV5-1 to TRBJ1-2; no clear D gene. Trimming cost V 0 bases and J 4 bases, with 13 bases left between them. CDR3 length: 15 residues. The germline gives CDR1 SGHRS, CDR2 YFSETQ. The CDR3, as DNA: TGCGCCAGCAGCTTGGGAGCAGGAGGCGGCTATGGCTACACCTTC. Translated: CASSLGAGGGYGYTF.

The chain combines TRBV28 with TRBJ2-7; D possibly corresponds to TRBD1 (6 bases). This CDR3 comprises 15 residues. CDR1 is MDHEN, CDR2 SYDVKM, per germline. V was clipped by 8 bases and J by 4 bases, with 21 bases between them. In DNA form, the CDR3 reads TGTGCCAGCGAAACCGCGGACAGTTTCAGATACGAGCAGTACTTC. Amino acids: CASETADSFRYEQYF.

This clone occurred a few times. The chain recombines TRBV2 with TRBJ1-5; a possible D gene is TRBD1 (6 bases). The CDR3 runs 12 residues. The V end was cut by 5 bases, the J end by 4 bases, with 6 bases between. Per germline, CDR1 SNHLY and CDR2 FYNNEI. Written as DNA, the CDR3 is TGTGCCAGCAGTACAGGGAATCAGCCCCAGCATTTT. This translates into CASSTGNQPQHF. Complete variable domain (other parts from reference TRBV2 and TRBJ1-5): EPEVTQTPSHQVTQMGQEVILRCVPISNHLYFYWYRQILGQKVEFLVSFYNNEISEKSEIFDDQFSVERPDGSNFTLKIRSTKLEDSAMYFCASSTGNQPQHFGDGTRLSIL.

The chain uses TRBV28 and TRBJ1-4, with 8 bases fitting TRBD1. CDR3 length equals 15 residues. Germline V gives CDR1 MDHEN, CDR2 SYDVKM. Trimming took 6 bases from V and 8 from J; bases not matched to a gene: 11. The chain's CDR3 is CASSTTGGSSEKLFF. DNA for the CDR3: TGTGCCAGCAGCACTACAGGGGGATCGTCCGAAAAACTGTTTTTT.

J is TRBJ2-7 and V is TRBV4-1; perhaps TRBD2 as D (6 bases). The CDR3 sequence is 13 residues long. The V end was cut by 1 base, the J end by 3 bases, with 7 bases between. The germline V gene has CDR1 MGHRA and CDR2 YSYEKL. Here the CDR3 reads CASSQGEVYEQYF. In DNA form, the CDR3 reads TGCGCCAGCAGCCAAGGGGAGGTCTACGAGCAGTACTTC.

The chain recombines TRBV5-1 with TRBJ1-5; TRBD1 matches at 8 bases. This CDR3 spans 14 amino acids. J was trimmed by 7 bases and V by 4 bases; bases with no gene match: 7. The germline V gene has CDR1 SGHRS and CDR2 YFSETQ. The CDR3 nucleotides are TGCGCCAGCAGCCTAGGACAGGGAGGGCAGCCCCAGCATTTT. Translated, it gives CASSLGQGGQPQHF.

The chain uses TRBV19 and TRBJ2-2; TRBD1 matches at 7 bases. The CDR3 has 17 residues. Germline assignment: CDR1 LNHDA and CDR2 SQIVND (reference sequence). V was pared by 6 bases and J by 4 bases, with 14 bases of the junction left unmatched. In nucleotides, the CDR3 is TGTGCCAGTAGGGCTATACGACAGGGAGCTCGCACCGGGGAGCTGTTTTTT. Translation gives CASRAIRQGARTGELFF.

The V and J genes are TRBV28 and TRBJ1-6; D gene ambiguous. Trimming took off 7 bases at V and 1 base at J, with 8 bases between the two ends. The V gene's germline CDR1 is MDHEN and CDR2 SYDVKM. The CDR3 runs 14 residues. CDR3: CASNLGSYNSPLHF. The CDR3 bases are TGTGCCAGCAACCTAGGATCCTATAATTCACCCCTCCACTTT. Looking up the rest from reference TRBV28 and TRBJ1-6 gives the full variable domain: DVKVTQSSRYLVKRTGEKVFLECVQDMDHENMFWYRQDPGLGLRLIYFSYDVKMKEKGDIPEGYSVSREKKERFSLILESASTNQTSMYLCASNLGSYNSPLHFGNGTRLTVT.

The CDR3 region is CASRLGQFYGYTF. CDR3 bases: TGTGCCAGCAGACTCGGACAGTTCTATGGCTACACCTTC. The chain has TRBV6-5 and TRBJ1-2, with a weak D call TRBD1 (6 bases). The length of the CDR3 is 13 residues. Germline CDR1 is MNHEY and CDR2 is SVGAGI. V lost 6 bases to trimming and J lost 4 bases, with 12 bases between them.

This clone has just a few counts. CDR3 loop: CASSVSEGDEQFF. CDR3 bases: TGTGCCAGCAGTGTCTCCGAGGGCGATGAGCAGTTCTTC. This chain connects TRBV2 to TRBJ2-1, with D possibly matching TRBD2 (5 bases). V was trimmed by 4 bases and J by 8 bases, leaving 12 bases between them. Per the germline V gene, CDR1 is SNHLY and CDR2 is FYNNEI. The length of the CDR3 is 13 residues.

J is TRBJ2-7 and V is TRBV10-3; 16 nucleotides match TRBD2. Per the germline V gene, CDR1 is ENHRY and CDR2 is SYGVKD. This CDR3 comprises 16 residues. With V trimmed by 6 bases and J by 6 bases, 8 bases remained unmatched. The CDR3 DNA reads TGTGCCATCAGGGGACTAGCGGGGGGGCCGTATTCCGAGCAGTACTTC. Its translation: CAIRGLAGGPYSEQYF.

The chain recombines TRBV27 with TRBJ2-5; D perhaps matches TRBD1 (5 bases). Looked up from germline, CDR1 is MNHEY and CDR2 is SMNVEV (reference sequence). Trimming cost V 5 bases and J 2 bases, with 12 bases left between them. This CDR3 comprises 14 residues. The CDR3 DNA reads TGTGCCAGCAGTCCCGGACAAAGACAAGAGACCCAGTACTTC. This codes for CASSPGQRQETQYF.

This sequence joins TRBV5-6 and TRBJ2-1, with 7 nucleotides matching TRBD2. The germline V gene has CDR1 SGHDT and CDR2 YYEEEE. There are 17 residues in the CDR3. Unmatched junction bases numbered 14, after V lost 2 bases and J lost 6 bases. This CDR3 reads CASSFLLIASGGNEQFF. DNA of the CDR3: TGTGCCAGCAGCTTCCTCCTCATAGCTAGCGGAGGCAATGAGCAGTTCTTC.

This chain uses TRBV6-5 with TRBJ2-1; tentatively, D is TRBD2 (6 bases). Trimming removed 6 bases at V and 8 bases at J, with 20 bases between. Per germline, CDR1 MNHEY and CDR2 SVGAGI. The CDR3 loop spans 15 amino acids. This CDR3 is CASSPEAGRYHEQFF. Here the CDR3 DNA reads TGTGCCAGCAGCCCTGAGGCGGGAAGGTATCATGAGCAGTTCTTC.

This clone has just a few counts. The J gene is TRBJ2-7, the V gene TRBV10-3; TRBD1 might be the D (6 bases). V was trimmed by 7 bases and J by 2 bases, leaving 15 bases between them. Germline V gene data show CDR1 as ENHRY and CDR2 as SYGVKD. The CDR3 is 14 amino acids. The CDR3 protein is CAIMNPGETYEQYF. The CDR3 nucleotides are TGTGCCATCATGAACCCAGGGGAGACCTACGAGCAGTACTTC.

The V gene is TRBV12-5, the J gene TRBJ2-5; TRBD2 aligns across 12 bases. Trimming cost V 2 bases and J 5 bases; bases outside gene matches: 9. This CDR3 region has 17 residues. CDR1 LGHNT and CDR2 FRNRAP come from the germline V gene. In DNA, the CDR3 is TGTGCTAGTGGTTTGTCCCAGACTAGCGGGAGTGCTGAGACCCAGTACTTC. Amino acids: CASGLSQTSGSAETQYF.

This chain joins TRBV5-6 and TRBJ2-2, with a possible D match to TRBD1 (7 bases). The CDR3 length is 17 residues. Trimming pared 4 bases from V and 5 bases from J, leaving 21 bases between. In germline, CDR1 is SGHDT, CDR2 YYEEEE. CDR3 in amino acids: CASSPMVEGARTGELFF. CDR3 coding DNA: TGTGCCAGCAGCCCCATGGTGGAGGGGGCGCGGACCGGGGAGCTGTTTTTT.

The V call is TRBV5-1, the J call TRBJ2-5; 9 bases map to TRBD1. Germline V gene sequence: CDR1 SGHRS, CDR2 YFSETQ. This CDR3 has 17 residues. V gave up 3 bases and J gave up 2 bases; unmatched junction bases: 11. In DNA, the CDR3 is TGCGCCAGCAGCTCTGTCACCGGGACAGGGAAACAAGAGACCCAGTACTTC. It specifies CASSSVTGTGKQETQYF. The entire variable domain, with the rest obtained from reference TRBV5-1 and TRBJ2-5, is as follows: KAGVTQTPRYLIKTRGQQVTLSCSPISGHRSVSWYQQTPGQGLQFLFEYFSETQRNKGNFPGRFSGRQFSNSRSEMNVSTLELGDSALYLCASSSVTGTGKQETQYFGPGTRLLVL.

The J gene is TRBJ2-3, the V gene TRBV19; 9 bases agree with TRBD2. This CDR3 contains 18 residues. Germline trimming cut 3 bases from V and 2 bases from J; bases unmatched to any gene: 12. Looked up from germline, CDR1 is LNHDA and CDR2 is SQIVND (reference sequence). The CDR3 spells CASSMVAGARIFTDTQYF. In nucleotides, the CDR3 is TGTGCCAGTAGTATGGTAGCGGGGGCCAGAATTTTCACAGATACGCAGTATTTT.

CDR3 loop: CASSLASGPNQPQHF. CDR3 nucleotides: TGTGCCAGCAGCTTGGCCTCAGGGCCCAATCAGCCCCAGCATTTT. The chain carries TRBV5-6 and TRBJ1-5; the D gene is possibly TRBD1 (5 bases). Germline CDR1 SGHDT, CDR2 YYEEEE. The CDR3 has 15 residues. The ends were cut back, 0 bases at V and 3 bases at J, with 10 bases in the middle.

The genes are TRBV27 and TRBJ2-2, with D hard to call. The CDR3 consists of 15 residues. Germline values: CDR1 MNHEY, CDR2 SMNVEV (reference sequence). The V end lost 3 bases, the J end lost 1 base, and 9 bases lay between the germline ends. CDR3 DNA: TGTGCCAGCAGTTTGGGCAGCTTGAACACCGGGGAGCTGTTTTTT. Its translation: CASSLGSLNTGELFF.

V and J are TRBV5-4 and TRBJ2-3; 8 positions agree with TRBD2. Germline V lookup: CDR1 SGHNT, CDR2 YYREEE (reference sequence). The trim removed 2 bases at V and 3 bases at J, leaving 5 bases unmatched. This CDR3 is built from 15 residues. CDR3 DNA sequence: TGTGCCAGCAGCTTAGTACGGGAGGGTACAGATACGCAGTATTTT. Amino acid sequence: CASSLVREGTDTQYF.

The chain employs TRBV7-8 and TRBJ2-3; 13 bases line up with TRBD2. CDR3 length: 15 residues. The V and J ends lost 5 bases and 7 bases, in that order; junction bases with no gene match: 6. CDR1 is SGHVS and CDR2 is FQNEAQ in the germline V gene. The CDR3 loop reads CASSPRTSGSYTQYF. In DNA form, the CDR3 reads TGTGCCAGCAGCCCGAGGACTAGCGGGAGTTATACGCAGTATTTT.

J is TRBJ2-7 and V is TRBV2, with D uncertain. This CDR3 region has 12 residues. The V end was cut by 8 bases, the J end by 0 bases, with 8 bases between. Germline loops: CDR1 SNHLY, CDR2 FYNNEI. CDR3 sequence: CASLPSSYEQYV. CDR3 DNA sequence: TGTGCCAGCCTTCCTAGCTCCTACGAGCAGTACGTC.

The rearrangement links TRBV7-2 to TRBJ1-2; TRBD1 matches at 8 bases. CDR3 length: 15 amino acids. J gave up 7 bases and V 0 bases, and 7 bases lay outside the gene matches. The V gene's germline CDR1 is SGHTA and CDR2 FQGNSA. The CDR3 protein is CASSLAGQAGGGYTF. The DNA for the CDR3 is TGTGCCAGCAGCTTAGCGGGACAGGCGGGCGGTGGCTACACCTTC.

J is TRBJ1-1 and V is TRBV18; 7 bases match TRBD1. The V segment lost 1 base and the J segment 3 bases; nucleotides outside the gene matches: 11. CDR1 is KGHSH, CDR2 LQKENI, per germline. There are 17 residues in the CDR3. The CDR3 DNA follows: TGTGCCAGCTCACCACTGGTGGGCAGGGGGATACACACTGAAGCTTTCTTT. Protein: CASSPLVGRGIHTEAFF.